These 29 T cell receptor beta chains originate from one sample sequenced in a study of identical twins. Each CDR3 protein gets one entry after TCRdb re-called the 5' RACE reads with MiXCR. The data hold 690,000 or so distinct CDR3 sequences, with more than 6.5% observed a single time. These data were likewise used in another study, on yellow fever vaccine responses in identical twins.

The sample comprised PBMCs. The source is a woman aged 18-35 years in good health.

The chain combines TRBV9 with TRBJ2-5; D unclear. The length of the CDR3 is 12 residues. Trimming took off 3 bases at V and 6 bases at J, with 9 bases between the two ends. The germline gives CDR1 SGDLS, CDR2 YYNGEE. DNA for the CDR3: TGTGCCAGCAGCGGGGGTCCGAAGACCCAGTACTTC. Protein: CASSGGPKTQYF.

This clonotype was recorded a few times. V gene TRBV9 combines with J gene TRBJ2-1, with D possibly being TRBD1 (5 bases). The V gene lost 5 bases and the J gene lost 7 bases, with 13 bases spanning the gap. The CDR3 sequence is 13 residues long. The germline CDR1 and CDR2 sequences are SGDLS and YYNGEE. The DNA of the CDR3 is TGTGCCAGCAGTGGTAGGGGTGTTAATGAGCAGTTCTTC. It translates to CASSGRGVNEQFF.

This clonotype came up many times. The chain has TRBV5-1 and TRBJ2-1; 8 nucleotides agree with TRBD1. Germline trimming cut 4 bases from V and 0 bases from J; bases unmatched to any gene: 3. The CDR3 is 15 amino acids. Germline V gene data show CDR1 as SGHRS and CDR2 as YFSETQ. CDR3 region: CASSQGTGSYNEQFF. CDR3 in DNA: TGCGCCAGCAGCCAAGGGACAGGCTCCTACAATGAGCAGTTCTTC. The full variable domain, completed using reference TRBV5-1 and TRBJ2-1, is KAGVTQTPRYLIKTRGQQVTLSCSPISGHRSVSWYQQTPGQGLQFLFEYFSETQRNKGNFPGRFSGRQFSNSRSEMNVSTLELGDSALYLCASSQGTGSYNEQFFGPGTRLTVL.

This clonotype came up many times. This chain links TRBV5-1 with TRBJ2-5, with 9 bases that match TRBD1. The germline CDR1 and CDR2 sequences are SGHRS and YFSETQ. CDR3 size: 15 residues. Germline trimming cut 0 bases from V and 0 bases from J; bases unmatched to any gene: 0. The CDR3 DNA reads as TGCGCCAGCAGCTTGGGGGACAGGGACCAAGAGACCCAGTACTTC. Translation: CASSLGDRDQETQYF. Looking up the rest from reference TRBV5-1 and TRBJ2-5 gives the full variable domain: KAGVTQTPRYLIKTRGQQVTLSCSPISGHRSVSWYQQTPGQGLQFLFEYFSETQRNKGNFPGRFSGRQFSNSRSEMNVSTLELGDSALYLCASSLGDRDQETQYFGPGTRLLVL.

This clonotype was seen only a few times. DNA for the CDR3: TGTGCCAGCACTTATAAATTGCTAGCGGGGGGGCGAAAGACCCAGTACTTC. As protein: CASTYKLLAGGRKTQYF. The chain links TRBV28 to TRBJ2-5; 12 bases agree with TRBD2. With 7 bases clipped from V and 6 bases from J, the junction kept 15 bases outside the gene matches. CDR1 and CDR2 from the germline V gene are MDHEN and SYDVKM. The CDR3 consists of 17 residues.

CDR3 in amino acids: CASSAPTWRTSDSYEQYF. The CDR3 nucleotides are TGTGCCAGCAGCGCTCCCACTTGGCGAACTAGCGACTCCTACGAGCAGTACTTC. The V gene is TRBV11-2, the J gene TRBJ2-7; TRBD2 matches at 7 bases. The J segment lost 0 bases and the V segment lost 5 bases, leaving 16 bases of the junction unmatched. CDR3 size: 18 residues. Germline V lookup: CDR1 SGHAT, CDR2 FQNNGV.

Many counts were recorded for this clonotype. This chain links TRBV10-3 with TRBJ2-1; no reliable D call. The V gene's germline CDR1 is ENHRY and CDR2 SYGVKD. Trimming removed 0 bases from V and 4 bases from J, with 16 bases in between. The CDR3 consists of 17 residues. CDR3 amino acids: CAISESKVGTAYNEQFF. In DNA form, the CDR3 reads TGTGCCATCAGTGAGTCCAAAGTGGGAACAGCTTACAATGAGCAGTTCTTC.

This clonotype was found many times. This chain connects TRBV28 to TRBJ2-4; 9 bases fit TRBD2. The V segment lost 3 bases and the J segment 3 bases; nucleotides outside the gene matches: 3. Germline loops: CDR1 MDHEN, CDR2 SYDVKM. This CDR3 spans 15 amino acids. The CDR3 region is CASSLLAGVKNIQYF. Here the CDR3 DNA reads TGTGCCAGCAGTTTGTTAGCGGGAGTCAAAAACATTCAGTACTTC. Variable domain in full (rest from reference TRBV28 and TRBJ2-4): DVKVTQSSRYLVKRTGEKVFLECVQDMDHENMFWYRQDPGLGLRLIYFSYDVKMKEKGDIPEGYSVSREKKERFSLILESASTNQTSMYLCASSLLAGVKNIQYFGAGTRLSVL.

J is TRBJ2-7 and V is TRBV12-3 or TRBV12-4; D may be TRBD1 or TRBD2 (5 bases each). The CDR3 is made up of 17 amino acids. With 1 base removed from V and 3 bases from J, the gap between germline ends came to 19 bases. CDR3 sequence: CASSLDVGAGFVYEQYF. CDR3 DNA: TGTGCCAGCAGTTTAGATGTTGGGGCGGGTTTTGTCTACGAGCAGTACTTC.

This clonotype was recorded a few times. CDR3 region: CASSLRTENYEQYF. The DNA for the CDR3 is TGTGCCAGCAGCCTCCGGACAGAAAACTACGAGCAGTACTTC. The rearrangement links TRBV3-1 to TRBJ2-7; D may be TRBD1 (6 bases). V dropped 4 bases and J dropped 3 bases, with 13 bases sitting between them. Germline V gene data show CDR1 as LGHDT and CDR2 as YNNKEL (reference sequence). This CDR3 has 14 amino acids.

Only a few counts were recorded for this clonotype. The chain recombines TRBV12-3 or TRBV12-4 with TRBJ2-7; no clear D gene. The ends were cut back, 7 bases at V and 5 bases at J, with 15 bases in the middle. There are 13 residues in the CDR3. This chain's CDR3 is CASTQNGGHEQYF. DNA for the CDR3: TGTGCCAGCACCCAGAATGGCGGCCACGAGCAGTACTTC.

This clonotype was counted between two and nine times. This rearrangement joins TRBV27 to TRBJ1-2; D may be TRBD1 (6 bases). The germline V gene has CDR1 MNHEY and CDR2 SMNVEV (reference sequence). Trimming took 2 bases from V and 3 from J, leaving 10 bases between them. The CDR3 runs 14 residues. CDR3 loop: CASSLMAGDYGYTF. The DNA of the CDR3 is TGTGCCAGCAGTTTAATGGCAGGGGACTATGGCTACACCTTC.

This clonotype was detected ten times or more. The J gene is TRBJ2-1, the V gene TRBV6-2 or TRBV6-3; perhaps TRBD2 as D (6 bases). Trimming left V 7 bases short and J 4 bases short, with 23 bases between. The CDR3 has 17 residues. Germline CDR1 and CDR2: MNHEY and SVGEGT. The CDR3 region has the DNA TGTGCCAGCACAGAGCAATTGGCGGGGCCAGATTACAATGAGCAGTTCTTC. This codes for CASTEQLAGPDYNEQFF.

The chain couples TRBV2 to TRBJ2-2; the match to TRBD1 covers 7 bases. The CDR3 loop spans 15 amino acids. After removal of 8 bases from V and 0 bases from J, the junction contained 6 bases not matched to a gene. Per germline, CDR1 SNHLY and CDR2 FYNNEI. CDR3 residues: CASLYDRANTGELFF. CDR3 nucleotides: TGTGCCAGCTTATATGACAGGGCGAACACCGGGGAGCTGTTTTTT.

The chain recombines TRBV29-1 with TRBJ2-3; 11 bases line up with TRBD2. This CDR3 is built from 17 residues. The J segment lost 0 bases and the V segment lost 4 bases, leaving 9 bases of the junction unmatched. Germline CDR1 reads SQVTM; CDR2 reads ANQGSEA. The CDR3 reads CSVAGSSGRTSTDTQYF. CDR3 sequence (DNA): TGCAGCGTTGCGGGGTCTAGCGGGAGGACTAGCACAGATACGCAGTATTTT.

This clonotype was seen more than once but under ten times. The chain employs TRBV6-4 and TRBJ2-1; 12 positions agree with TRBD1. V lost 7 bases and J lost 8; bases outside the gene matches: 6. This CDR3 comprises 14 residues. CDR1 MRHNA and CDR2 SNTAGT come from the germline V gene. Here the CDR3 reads CASTPGTGGDEQFF. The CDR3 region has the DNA TGTGCCAGCACCCCCGGGACAGGGGGCGATGAGCAGTTCTTC.

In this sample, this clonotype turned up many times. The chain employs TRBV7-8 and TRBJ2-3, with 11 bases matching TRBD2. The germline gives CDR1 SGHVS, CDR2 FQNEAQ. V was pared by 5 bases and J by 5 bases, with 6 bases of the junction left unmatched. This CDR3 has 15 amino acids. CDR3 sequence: CASSAIAGGLDTQYF. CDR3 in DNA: TGTGCCAGCAGCGCAATAGCGGGGGGGCTAGATACGCAGTATTTT.

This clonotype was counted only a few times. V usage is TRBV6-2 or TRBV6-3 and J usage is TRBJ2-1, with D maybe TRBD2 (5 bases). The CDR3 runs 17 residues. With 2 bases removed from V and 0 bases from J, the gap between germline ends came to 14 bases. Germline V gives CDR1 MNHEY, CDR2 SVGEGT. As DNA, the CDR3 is TGTGCCAGCAGTTACGGTCTCGACGGGATCTCCTACAATGAGCAGTTCTTC. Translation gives CASSYGLDGISYNEQFF.

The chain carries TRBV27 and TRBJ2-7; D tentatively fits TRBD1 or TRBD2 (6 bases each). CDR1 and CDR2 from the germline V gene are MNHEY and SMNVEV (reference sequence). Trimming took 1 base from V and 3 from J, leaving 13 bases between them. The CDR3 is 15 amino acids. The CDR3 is CASSLFGGRGYEQYF. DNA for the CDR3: TGTGCCAGCAGTTTATTTGGGGGGCGCGGCTACGAGCAGTACTTC.

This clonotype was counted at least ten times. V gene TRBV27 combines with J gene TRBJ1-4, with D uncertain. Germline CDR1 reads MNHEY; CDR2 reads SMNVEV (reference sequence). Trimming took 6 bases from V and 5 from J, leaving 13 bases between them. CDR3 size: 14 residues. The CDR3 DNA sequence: TGTGCCAGCAGGCCGGGCAGGCAGAATGAAAAACTGTTTTTT. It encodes CASRPGRQNEKLFF.

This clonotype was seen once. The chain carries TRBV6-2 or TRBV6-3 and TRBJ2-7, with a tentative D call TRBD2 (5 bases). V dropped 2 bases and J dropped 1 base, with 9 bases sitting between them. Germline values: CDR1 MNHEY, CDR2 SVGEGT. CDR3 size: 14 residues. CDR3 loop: CASSYDRDSYEQYF. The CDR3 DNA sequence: TGTGCCAGCAGTTACGATCGGGATTCCTACGAGCAGTACTTC.

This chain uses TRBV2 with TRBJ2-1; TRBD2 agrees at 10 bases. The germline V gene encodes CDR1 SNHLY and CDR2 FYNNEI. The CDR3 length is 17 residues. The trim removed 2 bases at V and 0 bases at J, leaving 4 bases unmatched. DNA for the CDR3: TGTGCCAGCAGTGAATTTGCTAGCGGGAGCTCCTACAATGAGCAGTTCTTC. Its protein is CASSEFASGSSYNEQFF.

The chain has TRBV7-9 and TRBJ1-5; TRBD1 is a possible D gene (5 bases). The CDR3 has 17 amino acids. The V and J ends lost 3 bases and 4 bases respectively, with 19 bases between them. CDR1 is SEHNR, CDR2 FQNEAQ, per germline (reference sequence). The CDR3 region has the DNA TGTGCCAGCAGCTTTTACCAGGGTCCCCTCTTAAATCAGCCCCAGCATTTT. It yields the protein CASSFYQGPLLNQPQHF.

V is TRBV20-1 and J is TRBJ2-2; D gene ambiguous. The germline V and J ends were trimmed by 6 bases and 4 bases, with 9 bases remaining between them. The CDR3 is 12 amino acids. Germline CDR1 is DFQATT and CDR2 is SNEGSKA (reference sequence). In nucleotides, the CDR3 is TGCAGTGCCACCGTCGGCACCGGGGAGCTGTTTTTT. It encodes CSATVGTGELFF.

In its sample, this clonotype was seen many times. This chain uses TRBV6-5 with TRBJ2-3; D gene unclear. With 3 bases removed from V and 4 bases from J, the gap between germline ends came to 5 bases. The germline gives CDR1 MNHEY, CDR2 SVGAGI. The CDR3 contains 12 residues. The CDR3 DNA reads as TGTGCCAGCAGTTATGGGTCAGATACGCAGTATTTT. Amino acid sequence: CASSYGSDTQYF.

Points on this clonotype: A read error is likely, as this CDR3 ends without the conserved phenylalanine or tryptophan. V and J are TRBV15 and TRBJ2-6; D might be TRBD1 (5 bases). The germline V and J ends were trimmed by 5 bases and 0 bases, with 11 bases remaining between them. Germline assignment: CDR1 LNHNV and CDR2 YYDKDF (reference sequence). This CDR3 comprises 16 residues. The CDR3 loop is CATSPARDSGANVLTS. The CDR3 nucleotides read TGTGCCACCAGCCCCGCCAGGGACTCTGGGGCCAACGTCCTGACTTCT.

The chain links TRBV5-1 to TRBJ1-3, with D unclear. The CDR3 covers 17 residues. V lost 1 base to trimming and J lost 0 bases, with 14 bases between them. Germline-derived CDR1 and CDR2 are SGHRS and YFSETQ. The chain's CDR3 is CASSLIGLPFSGNTIYF. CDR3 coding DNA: TGCGCCAGCAGCTTGATCGGACTCCCCTTCTCTGGAAACACCATATATTTT.

CDR3 residues: CASSQLSLAAEQFF. In DNA, the CDR3 is TGTGCCAGCAGCCAATTGTCACTAGCGGCCGAGCAGTTCTTC. This chain connects TRBV3-1 to TRBJ2-1, with 8 bases aligning to TRBD2. Per the germline V gene, CDR1 is LGHDT and CDR2 is YNNKEL (reference sequence). V shed 2 bases and J 10 bases; nucleotides not matched to a gene: 7. This CDR3 region has 14 residues.

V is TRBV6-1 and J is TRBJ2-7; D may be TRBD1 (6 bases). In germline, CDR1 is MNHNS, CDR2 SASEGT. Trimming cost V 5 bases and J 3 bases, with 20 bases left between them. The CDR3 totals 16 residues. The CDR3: CASSLSLLGGHYEQYF. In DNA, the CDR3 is TGTGCCAGCAGTCTCTCCCTTTTAGGGGGTCACTACGAGCAGTACTTC.